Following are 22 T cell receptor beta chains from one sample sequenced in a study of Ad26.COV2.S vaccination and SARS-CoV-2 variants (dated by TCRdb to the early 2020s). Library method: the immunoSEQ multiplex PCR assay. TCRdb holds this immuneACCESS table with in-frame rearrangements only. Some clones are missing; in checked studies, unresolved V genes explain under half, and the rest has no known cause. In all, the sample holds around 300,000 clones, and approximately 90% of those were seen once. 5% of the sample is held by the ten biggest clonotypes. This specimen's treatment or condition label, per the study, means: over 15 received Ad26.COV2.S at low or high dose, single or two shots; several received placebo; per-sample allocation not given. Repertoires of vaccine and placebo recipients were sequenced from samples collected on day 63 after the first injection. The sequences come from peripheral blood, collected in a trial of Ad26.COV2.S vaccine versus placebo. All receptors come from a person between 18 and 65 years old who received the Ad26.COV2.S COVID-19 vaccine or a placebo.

CDR3 region: CASSLDTSGVALEQYF. The DNA of the CDR3 is TGCGCCAGCAGCTTGGATACTAGCGGGGTGGCTCTCGAGCAGTACTTC. This chain uses TRBV5-1 with TRBJ2-7, with 10 positions matching TRBD2. The CDR3 contains 16 residues. Germline assignment: CDR1 SGHRS and CDR2 YFSETQ. J gave up 6 bases and V 0 bases, and 9 bases lay outside the gene matches.

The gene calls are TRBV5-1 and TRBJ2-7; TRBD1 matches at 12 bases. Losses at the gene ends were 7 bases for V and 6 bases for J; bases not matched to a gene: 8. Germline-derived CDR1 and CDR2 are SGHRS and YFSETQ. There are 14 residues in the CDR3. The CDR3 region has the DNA TGCGCCAGCCGCCCCGGGACAGGGGGCTCCGAGCAGTACTTC. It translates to CASRPGTGGSEQYF.

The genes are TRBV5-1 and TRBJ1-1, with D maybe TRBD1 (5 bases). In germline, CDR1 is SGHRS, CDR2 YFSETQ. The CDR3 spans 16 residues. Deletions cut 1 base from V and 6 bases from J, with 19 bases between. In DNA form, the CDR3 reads TGCGCCAGCAGCTTGTCGATACAGGACAACGGCGCTGAAGCTTTCTTT. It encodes CASSLSIQDNGAEAFF.

CDR3 sequence reads: CASSLVGGQGSEQYF. The CDR3 DNA reads TGTGCCAGCAGCTTAGTGGGGGGACAGGGATCCGAGCAGTACTTC. The gene calls are TRBV7-8 and TRBJ2-7; TRBD1 matches 9 bases. The ends lost 1 base at V and 6 bases at J; junction bases unmatched: 7. In germline, CDR1 is SGHVS, CDR2 FQNEAQ. The CDR3 contains 15 residues.

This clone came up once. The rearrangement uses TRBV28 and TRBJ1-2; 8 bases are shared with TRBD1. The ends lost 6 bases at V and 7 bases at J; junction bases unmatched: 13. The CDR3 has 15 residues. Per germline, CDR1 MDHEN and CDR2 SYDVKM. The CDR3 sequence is CASRGADRGGRGYTF. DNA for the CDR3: TGTGCCAGCAGGGGAGCAGACAGGGGAGGTCGTGGCTACACCTTC.

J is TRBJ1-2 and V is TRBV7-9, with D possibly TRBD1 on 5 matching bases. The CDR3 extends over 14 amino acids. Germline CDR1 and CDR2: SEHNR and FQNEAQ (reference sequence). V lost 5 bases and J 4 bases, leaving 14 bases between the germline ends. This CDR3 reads CASSPGGVPYGYTF. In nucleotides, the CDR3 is TGTGCCAGCAGCCCGGGGGGGGTCCCCTATGGCTACACCTTC.

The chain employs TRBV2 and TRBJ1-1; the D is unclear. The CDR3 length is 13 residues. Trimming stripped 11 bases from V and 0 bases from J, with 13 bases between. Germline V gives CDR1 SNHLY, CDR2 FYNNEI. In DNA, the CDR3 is TGTGCCTGCAAAGTAAGCATGAACACTGAAGCTTTCTTT. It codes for CACKVSMNTEAFF.

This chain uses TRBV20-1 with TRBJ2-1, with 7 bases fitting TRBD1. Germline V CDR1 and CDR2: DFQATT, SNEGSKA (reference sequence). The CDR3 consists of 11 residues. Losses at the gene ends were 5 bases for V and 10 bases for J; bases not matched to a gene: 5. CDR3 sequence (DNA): TGCAGTGCTTGGAGACAGGGAGAGCAGTTCTTC. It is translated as CSAWRQGEQFF.

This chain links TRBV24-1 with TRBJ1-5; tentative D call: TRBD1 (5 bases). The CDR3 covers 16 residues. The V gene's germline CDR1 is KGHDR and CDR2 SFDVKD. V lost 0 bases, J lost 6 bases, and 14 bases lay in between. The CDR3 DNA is TGTGCCACCAGTGATTTGGCGGTGGGGGGTGGTCAGCCCCAGCATTTT. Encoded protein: CATSDLAVGGGQPQHF.

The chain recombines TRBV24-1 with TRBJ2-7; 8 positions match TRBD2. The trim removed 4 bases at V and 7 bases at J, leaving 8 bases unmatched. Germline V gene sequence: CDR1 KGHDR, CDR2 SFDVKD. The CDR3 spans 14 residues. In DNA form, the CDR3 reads TGTGCCACCAGTGACGAGACTAGCGCGGGGGAGCAGTACTTC. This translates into CATSDETSAGEQYF.

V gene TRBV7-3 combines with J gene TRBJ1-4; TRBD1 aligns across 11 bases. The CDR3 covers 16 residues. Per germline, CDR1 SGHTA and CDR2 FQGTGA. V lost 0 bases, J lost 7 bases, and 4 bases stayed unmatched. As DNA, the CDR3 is TGTGCCAGCAGCTTAACGGGGACAGGGGGAGGTGAAAAACTGTTTTTT. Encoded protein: CASSLTGTGGGEKLFF.

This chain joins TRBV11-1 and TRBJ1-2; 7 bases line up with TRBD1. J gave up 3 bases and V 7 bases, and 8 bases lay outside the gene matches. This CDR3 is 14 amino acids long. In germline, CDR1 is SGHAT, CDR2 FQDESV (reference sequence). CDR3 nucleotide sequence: TGTGCCAGCACCACGAGACAGGGAGACTATGGCTACACCTTC. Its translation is CASTTRQGDYGYTF.

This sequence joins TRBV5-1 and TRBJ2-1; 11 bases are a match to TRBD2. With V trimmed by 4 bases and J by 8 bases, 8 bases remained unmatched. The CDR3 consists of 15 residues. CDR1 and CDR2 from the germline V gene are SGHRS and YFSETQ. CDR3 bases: TGCGCCAGCAGCCCCTTAGCGGGGGGGATAGATGAGCAGTTCTTC. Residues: CASSPLAGGIDEQFF.

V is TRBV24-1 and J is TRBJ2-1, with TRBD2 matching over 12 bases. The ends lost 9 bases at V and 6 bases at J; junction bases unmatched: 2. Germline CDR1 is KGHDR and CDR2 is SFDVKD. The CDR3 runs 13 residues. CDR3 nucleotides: TGTGCCACCGGACTAGCGGGAACCAATGAGCAGTTCTTC. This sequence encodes CATGLAGTNEQFF.

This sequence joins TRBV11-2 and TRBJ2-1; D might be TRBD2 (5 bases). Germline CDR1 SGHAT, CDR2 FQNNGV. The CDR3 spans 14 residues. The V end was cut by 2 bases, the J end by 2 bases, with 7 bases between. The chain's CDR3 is CASSLRGTYNEQFF. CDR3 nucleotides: TGTGCCAGCAGCTTACGGGGAACCTACAATGAGCAGTTCTTC. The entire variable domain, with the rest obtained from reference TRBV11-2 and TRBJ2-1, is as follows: EAGVAQSPRYKIIEKRQSVAFWCNPISGHATLYWYQQILGQGPKLLIQFQNNGVVDDSQLPKDRFSAERLKGVDSTLKIQPAKLEDSAVYLCASSLRGTYNEQFFGPGTRLTVL.

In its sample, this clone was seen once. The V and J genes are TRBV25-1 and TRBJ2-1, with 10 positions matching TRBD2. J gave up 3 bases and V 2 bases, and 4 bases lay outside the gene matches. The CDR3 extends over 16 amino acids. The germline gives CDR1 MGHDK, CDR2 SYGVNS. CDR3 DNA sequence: TGTGCCAGCAGTGAACGGCTAGCGGGAGACTACAATGAGCAGTTCTTC. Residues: CASSERLAGDYNEQFF.

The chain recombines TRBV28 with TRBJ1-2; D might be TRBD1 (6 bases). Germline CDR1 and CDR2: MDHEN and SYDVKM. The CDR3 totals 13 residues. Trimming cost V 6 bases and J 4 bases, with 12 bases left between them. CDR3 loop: CASSQGGLYGYTF. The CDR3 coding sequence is TGTGCCAGCAGCCAAGGGGGGCTCTATGGCTACACCTTC.

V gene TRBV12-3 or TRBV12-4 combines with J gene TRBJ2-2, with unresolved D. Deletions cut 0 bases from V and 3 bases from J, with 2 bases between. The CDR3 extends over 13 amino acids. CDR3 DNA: TGTGCCAGCAGTTTAGCGGACACCGGGGAGCTGTTTTTT. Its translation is CASSLADTGELFF.

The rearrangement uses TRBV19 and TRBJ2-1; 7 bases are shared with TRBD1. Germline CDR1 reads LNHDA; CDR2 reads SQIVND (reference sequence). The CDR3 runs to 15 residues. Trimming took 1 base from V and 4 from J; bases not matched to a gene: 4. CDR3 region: CASSIGQGVYNEQFF. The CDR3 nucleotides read TGTGCCAGTAGTATAGGGCAGGGGGTTTACAATGAGCAGTTCTTC.

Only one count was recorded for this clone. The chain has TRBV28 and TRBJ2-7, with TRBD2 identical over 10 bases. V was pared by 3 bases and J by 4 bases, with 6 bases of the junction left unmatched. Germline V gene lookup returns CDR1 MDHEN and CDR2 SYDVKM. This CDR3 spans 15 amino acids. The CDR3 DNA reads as TGTGCCAGCAGTTTGGCTAGCGGGAGAAGTTACGAGCAGTACTTC. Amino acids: CASSLASGRSYEQYF.

The CDR3 reads CAWSGGLGKFSTDTQYF. The CDR3 bases are TGTGCCTGGAGTGGGGGACTAGGCAAATTCAGCACAGATACGCAGTATTTT. The V call is TRBV30, the J call TRBJ2-3; 8 bases align to TRBD2. This CDR3 has 17 amino acids. The junction had 9 bases not matched to a gene; V was cut back by 1 base and J by 0 bases. Looked up from germline, CDR1 is GTSNPN and CDR2 is SVGIG (reference sequence).

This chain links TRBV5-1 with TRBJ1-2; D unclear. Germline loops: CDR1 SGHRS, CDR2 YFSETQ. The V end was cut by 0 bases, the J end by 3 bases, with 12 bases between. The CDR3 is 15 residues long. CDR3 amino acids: CASSLGTDGYYGYTF. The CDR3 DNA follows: TGCGCCAGCAGCTTGGGTACAGATGGATACTATGGCTACACCTTC.